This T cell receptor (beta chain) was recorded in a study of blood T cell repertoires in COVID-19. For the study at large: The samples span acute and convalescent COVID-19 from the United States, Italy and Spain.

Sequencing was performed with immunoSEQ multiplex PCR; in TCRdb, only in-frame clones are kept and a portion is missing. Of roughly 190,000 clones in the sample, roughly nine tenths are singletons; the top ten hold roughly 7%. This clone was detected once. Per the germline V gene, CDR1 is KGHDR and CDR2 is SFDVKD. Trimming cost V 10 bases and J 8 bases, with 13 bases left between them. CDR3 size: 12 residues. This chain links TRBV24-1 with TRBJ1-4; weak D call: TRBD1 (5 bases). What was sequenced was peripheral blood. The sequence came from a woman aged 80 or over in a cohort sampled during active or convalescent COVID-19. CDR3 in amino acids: CATSGGGEKLFF. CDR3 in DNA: TGTGCCACATCTGGGGGGGGAGAAAAACTGTTTTTT.